This TCR beta chain was obtained from a study of cytomegalovirus exposure and HLA in healthy donors. With 60 Vbeta and 13 Jbeta primers, the PCR was carried out. Using immunoSEQ multiplex PCR, the repertoire was profiled, and TCRdb retains in-frame clones only, with some absent. This table has 60,000 to 75,000 clones, approximately 80% appearing once. Trimming left V 5 bases short and J 1 base short, with 9 bases between. CDR3 length: 15 amino acids. Germline CDR1 reads LNHDA; CDR2 reads SQIVND (reference sequence). What was sequenced was PBMCs. This TCR came from a woman younger than 45 in good health and CMV-seronegative. The chain uses TRBV19 and TRBJ2-6; D is undetermined. CDR3 protein: CASSGPASGANVLTF. In nucleotides, the CDR3 is TGTGCCAGTAGTGGTCCAGCGTCTGGGGCCAACGTCCTGACTTTC.